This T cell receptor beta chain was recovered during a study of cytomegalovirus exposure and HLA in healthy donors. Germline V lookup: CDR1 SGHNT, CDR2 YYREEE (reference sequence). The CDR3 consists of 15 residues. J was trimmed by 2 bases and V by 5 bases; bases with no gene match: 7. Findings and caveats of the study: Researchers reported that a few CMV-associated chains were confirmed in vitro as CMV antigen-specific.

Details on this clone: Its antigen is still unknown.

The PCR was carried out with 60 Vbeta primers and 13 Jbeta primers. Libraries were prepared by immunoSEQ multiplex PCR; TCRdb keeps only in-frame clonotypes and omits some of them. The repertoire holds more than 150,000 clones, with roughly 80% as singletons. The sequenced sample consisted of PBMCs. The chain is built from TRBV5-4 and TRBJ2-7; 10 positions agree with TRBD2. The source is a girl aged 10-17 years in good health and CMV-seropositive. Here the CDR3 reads CASRPGTSATYEQYF. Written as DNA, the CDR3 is TGTGCCAGCAGACCAGGGACTAGCGCGACCTACGAGCAGTACTTC. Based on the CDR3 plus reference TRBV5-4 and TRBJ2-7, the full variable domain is ETGVTQSPTHLIKTRGQQVTLRCSSQSGHNTVSWYQQALGQGPQFIFQYYREEENGRGNFPPRFSGLQFPNYSSELNVNALELDDSALYLCASRPGTSATYEQYFGPGTRLTVT.